Following are 7 T cell receptor beta chains from one sample sequenced in a study of blood T cells in healthy people across ages. Next came a second PCR, run for about 6 to 12 cycles, which used a sample-barcoded 5' primer along with a J-beta primer mix. TCRdb re-called the 5' RACE reads with MiXCR, one entry per CDR3 protein. The sample shows hundreds of thousands of distinct CDR3 sequences, roughly 32% of them seen only once. Sequences were obtained from blood. These TCRs come from a woman at least 80 years old in good health.

The chain links TRBV28 to TRBJ2-3, with TRBD2 matching 13 bases. Germline assignment: CDR1 MDHEN and CDR2 SYDVKM. This CDR3 has 17 residues. V was clipped by 1 base and J by 4 bases; unmatched bases: 5. In nucleotides, the CDR3 is TGTGCCAGCAGTTTATTGACTAGCGGGAGGATCCCAGATACGCAGTATTTT. The encoded protein is CASSLLTSGRIPDTQYF.

V is TRBV20-1 and J is TRBJ1-1; weak D call: TRBD1 (5 bases). Trimming removed 2 bases from V and 4 bases from J, with 14 bases in between. CDR3 size: 14 residues. Germline V gene data show CDR1 as DFQATT and CDR2 as SNEGSKA (reference sequence). CDR3 residues: CSARSVAGRTEAFF. In DNA, the CDR3 is TGCAGTGCTAGATCGGTGGCAGGGCGCACTGAAGCTTTCTTT.

This clonotype was counted many times. The rearrangement joins TRBV7-2 to TRBJ2-3, with 10 bases that match TRBD2. J lost 2 bases, V lost 5 bases, and 7 bases had no gene match. CDR1 is SGHTA, CDR2 FQGNSA, per germline. The CDR3 is 16 amino acids. The CDR3 here is CASSRLAGAPTDTQYF. The CDR3 nucleotides read TGTGCCAGCAGCCGCCTAGCGGGGGCCCCCACAGATACGCAGTATTTT.

This clonotype was detected many times. This chain uses TRBV6-6 with TRBJ1-5; possible D gene TRBD1, 6 bases. V was clipped by 6 bases and J by 3 bases, with 18 bases between them. This CDR3 is 16 amino acids long. From germline, CDR1 is MNHNY and CDR2 SVGAGI (reference sequence). The CDR3 DNA reads TGTGCCAGCAGCCCCAGATCGACAGGATACAATCAGCCCCAGCATTTT. As protein: CASSPRSTGYNQPQHF.

This clonotype was seen at least ten times. The J gene is TRBJ1-1, the V gene TRBV7-2; D unclear. The germline V gene has CDR1 SGHTA and CDR2 FQGNSA. The CDR3 extends over 15 amino acids. V lost 1 base, J lost 5 bases, and 14 bases lay in between. The CDR3 protein is CASSLVSGPETEAFF. DNA of the CDR3: TGTGCCAGCAGCTTAGTCAGTGGTCCGGAGACTGAAGCTTTCTTT.

Comment on this clonotype: A clone one base away is much larger, so this may be a read error. The chain joins TRBV5-1 to TRBJ2-3; no clear D. Deletions cut 0 bases from V and 10 bases from J, with 18 bases between. Germline loops: CDR1 SGHRS, CDR2 YFSETQ. The CDR3 loop spans 15 amino acids. CDR3 sequence reads: CASSLGSTRSDAQYF. CDR3 DNA: TGCGCCAGCAGCTTGGGCTCCACAAGGTCGGATGCGCAGTATTTT.

This clonotype appeared many times. The chain employs TRBV7-2 and TRBJ2-7; 11 nucleotides match TRBD2. CDR3 size: 14 residues. Trimming cost V 5 bases and J 2 bases; bases outside gene matches: 2. Germline loops: CDR1 SGHTA, CDR2 FQGNSA. The CDR3: CASSLSGGAYEQYF. The CDR3 DNA reads TGTGCCAGCAGCCTTAGCGGGGGGGCCTACGAGCAGTACTTC.